The next 2 T cell receptor beta chains were all read from a single sample in a study of T cells expressing NK-cell markers. TCRdb derives one entry per CDR3 protein from the 5' RACE reads, leaving out DNA. The ten most abundant clones cover around 11% of a sample with about 390,000 distinct CDR3 sequences. Sequenced sample: blood T cells: a sorted CD56 or NKG2C T cell subset, CD4+ or CD8+ T cells, or bulk PBMC T cells (not recorded which). These receptors were taken from a woman aged 50 to 60 in good health.

V gene TRBV3-1 combines with J gene TRBJ2-3; no DNA is available, so the TRBD1 call from TCRdb remains unchecked. CDR1 is LGHDT and CDR2 is YNNKEL in the germline V gene (reference sequence). The CDR3 covers 15 residues. CDR3 region: CASSQGGSGTDTQYF.

The chain couples TRBV7-3 to TRBJ2-3; as DNA is missing, the TRBD1 call by TCRdb cannot be tested. This CDR3 has 17 amino acids. Germline V gene sequence: CDR1 SGHTA, CDR2 FQGTGA. The CDR3 region is CASSPGQGILLADTQYF.